The present entry profiles one T cell receptor beta chain with its context. The assay was immunoSEQ multiplex PCR, and TCRdb's table has in-frame clones only and misses some. This repertoire shows roughly 290,000 clones, 70% to 90% found once; its top ten account for approximately 12%. The data were obtained in a study of blood T cell repertoires in COVID-19. Trimming removed 5 bases from V and 7 bases from J; junction bases left unmatched: 11. This CDR3 has 15 amino acids. CDR1 is SGHNT and CDR2 is YENEEA in the germline V gene. The TCR comes from a woman aged 55-75 years with acute or convalescent COVID-19. The V call is TRBV11-3, the J call TRBJ2-1; the match to TRBD2 covers 7 bases. The sequenced sample was peripheral blood. The CDR3 nucleotides are TGTGCCAGCAGCCCCCGTGCGGGAGATGGAAATGAGCAGTTCTTC. Translation gives CASSPRAGDGNEQFF.